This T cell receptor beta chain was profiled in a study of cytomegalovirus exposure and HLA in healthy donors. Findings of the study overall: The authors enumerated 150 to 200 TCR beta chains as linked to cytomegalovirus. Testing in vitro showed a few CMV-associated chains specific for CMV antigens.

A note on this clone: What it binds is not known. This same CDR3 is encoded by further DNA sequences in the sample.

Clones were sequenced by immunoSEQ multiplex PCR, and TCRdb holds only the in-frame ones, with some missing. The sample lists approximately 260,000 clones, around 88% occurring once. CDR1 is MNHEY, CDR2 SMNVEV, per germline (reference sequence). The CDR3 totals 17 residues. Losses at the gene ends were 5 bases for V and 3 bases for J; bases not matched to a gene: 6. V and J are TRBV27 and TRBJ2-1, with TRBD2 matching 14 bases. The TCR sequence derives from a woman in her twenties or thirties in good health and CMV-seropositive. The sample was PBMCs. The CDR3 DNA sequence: TGTGCCAGCAGTCAAAGACTAGCGGGAGGGCTCTACAATGAGCAGTTCTTC. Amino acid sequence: CASSQRLAGGLYNEQFF.